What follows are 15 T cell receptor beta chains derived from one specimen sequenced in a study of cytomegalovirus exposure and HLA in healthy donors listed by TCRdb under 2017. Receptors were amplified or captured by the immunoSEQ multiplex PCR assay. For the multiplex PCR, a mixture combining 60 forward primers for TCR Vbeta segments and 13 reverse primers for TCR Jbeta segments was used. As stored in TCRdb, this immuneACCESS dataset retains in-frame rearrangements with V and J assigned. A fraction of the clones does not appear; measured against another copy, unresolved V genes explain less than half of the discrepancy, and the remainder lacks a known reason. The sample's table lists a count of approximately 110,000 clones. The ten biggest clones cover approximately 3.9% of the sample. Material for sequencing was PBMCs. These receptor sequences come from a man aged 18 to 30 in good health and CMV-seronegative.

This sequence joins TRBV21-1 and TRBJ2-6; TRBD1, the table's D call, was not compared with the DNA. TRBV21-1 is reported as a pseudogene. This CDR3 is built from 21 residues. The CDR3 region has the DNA TGTGCCAGCAGCAAAGCGTCGCTACCCGGGACAGGGGGACTTGGGGCCAACGTCCTGACTTTC. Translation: CASSKASLPGTGGLGANVLTF.

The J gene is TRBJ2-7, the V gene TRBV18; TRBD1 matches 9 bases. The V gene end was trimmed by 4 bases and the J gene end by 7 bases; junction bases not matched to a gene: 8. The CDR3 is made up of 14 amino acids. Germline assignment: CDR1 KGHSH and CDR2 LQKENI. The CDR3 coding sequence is TGTGCCAGCTCACTGGACAGGGGAGAGGGTGAGCAGTACTTC. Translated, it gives CASSLDRGEGEQYF. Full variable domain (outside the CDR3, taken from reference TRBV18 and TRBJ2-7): NAGVMQNPRHLVRRRGQEARLRCSPMKGHSHVYWYRQLPEEGLKFMVYLQKENIIDESGMPKERFSAEFPKEGPSILRIQQVVRGDSAAYFCASSLDRGEGEQYFGPGTRLTVT.

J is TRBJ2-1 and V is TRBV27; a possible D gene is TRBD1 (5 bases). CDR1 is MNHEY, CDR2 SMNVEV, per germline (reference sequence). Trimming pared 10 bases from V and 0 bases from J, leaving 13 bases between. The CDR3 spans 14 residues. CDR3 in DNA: TGTGCCACCCGACAGTACAGCTCCTACAATGAGCAGTTCTTC. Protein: CATRQYSSYNEQFF.

CDR3 amino acids: CASRLAGGSYEQYF. The CDR3, as DNA: TGTGCCAGCCGACTAGCGGGAGGCTCCTACGAGCAGTACTTC. This chain joins TRBV2 and TRBJ2-5, with 13 bases matching TRBD2. Judging by the DNA end, TRBJ2-7 fits better; the J call may be wrong. Germline CDR1 reads SNHLY; CDR2 reads FYNNEI. The CDR3 is made up of 14 amino acids.

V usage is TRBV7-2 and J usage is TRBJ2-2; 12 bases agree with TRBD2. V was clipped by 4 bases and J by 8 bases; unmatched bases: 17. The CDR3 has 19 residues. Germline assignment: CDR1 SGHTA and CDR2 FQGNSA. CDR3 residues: CASSSPGGAGLAGVGELFF. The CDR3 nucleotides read TGTGCCAGCAGCTCCCCCGGGGGGGCGGGACTAGCGGGTGTGGGGGAGCTGTTTTTT.

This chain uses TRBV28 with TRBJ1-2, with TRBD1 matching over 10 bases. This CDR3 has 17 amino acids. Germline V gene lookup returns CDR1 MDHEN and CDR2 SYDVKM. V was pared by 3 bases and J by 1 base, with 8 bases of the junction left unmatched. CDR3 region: CASSFVRQGADNYGYTF. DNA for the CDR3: TGTGCCAGCAGTTTTGTGAGACAGGGGGCTGATAACTATGGCTACACCTTC.

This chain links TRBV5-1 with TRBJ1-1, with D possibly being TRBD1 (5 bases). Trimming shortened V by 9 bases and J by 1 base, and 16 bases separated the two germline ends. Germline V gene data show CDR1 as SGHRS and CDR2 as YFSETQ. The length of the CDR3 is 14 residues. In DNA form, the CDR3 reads TGCGCCACCGCAAGGGAGGGGACGAACACTGAAGCTTTCTTT. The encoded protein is CATAREGTNTEAFF. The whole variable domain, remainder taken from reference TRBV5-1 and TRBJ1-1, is KAGVTQTPRYLIKTRGQQVTLSCSPISGHRSVSWYQQTPGQGLQFLFEYFSETQRNKGNFPGRFSGRQFSNSRSEMNVSTLELGDSALYLCATAREGTNTEAFFGQGTRLTVV.

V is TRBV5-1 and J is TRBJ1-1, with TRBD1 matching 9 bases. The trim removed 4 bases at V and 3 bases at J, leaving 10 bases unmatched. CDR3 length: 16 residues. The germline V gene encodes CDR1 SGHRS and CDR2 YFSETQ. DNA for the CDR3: TGCGCCAGCAGCGTCGGGACAGGGTATGCGGACACTGAAGCTTTCTTT. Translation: CASSVGTGYADTEAFF.

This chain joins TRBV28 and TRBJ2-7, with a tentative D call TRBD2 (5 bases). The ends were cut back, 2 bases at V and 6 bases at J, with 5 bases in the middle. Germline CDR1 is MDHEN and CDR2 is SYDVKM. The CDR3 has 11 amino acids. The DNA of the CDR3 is TGTGCCAGCAGTTTAGAGGGCGAGCAGTACTTC. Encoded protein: CASSLEGEQYF.

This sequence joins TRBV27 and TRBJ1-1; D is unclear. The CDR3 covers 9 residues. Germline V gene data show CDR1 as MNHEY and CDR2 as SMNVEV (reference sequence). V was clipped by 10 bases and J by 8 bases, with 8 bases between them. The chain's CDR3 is CAILSEAFF. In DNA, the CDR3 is TGTGCCATACTATCCGAAGCTTTCTTT.

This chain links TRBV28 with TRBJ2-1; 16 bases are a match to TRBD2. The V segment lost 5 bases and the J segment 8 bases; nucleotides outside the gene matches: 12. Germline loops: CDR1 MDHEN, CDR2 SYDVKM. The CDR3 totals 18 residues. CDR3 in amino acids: CASSGGLAGGPILYEQFF. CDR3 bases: TGTGCCAGCAGTGGGGGACTAGCGGGAGGGCCGATTTTGTATGAGCAGTTCTTC. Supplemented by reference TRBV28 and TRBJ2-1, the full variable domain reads DVKVTQSSRYLVKRTGEKVFLECVQDMDHENMFWYRQDPGLGLRLIYFSYDVKMKEKGDIPEGYSVSREKKERFSLILESASTNQTSMYLCASSGGLAGGPILYEQFFGPGTRLTVL.

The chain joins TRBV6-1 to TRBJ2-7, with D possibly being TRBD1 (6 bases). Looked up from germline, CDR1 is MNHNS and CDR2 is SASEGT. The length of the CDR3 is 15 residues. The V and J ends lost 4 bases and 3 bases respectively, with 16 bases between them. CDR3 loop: CASSGRPGQSYEQYF. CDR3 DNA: TGTGCCAGCAGTGGGCGACCGGGACAAAGCTACGAGCAGTACTTC.

CDR3 DNA sequence: TGTGCCAGCAGCTTAGCGTCGGACTATGGCTACACCTTC. Its translation is CASSLASDYGYTF. V gene TRBV7-9 combines with J gene TRBJ1-2, with D unclear. V was clipped by 0 bases and J by 3 bases, with 5 bases between them. There are 13 residues in the CDR3. Germline-derived CDR1 and CDR2 are SEHNR and FQNEAQ (reference sequence).

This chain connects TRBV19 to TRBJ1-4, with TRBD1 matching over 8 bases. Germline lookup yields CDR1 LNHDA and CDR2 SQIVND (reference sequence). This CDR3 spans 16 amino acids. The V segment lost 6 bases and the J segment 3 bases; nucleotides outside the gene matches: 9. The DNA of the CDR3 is TGTGCCAGTAGCCCTATACGGACAGGGCCTAATGAAAAACTGTTTTTT. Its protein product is CASSPIRTGPNEKLFF.

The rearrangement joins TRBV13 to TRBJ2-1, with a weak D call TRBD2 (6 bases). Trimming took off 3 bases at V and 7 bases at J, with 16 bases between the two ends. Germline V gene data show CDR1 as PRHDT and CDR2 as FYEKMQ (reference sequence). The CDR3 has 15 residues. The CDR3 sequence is CASSFQGAGPNEQFF. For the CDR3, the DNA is TGTGCCAGCAGCTTTCAGGGAGCGGGCCCTAATGAGCAGTTCTTC.